What follows are 11 T cell receptor beta chains derived from one specimen sequenced in a study of blood T cell repertoires in COVID-19. Profiled with immunoSEQ multiplex PCR; TCRdb holds only in-frame clones, not every one. Among approximately 100,000 clones, approximately 80% were seen once, and the ten largest hold about 10%. The sequencing sample was made of peripheral blood. Receptors originate from an older man with acute or convalescent COVID-19.

The genes are TRBV5-1 and TRBJ1-2; 7 nucleotides agree with TRBD1. The germline gives CDR1 SGHRS, CDR2 YFSETQ. This CDR3 is built from 15 residues. The V gene end was trimmed by 1 base and the J gene end by 2 bases; junction bases not matched to a gene: 5. Here the CDR3 reads CASSLIPTGNYGYTF. CDR3 DNA sequence: TGCGCCAGCAGCTTGATACCGACAGGGAACTATGGCTACACCTTC.

The V call is TRBV28, the J call TRBJ2-7, with a tentative D call TRBD2 (5 bases). The CDR3 loop spans 16 amino acids. Looked up from germline, CDR1 is MDHEN and CDR2 is SYDVKM. The germline V and J ends were trimmed by 6 bases and 2 bases, with 20 bases remaining between them. This CDR3 is CASSLNGNGPTYEQYF. The CDR3 nucleotides read TGTGCCAGCAGCCTAAACGGGAACGGGCCAACCTACGAGCAGTACTTC. Full variable domain (missing parts from reference TRBV28 and TRBJ2-7): DVKVTQSSRYLVKRTGEKVFLECVQDMDHENMFWYRQDPGLGLRLIYFSYDVKMKEKGDIPEGYSVSREKKERFSLILESASTNQTSMYLCASSLNGNGPTYEQYFGPGTRLTVT.

The chain combines TRBV7-2 with TRBJ2-7; tentatively, D is TRBD2 (6 bases). Looked up from germline, CDR1 is SGHTA and CDR2 is FQGNSA. This CDR3 region has 14 residues. V was clipped by 1 base and J by 5 bases, with 12 bases between them. CDR3 amino acids: CASSLVPGVNEQYF. In DNA form, the CDR3 reads TGTGCCAGCAGCTTAGTCCCGGGGGTCAACGAGCAGTACTTC.

CDR3 amino acids: CASSRDLYSNQPQHF. DNA of the CDR3: TGTGCCAGCAGCCGAGACCTATATAGCAATCAGCCCCAGCATTTT. The chain combines TRBV7-8 with TRBJ1-5; D not certain. The CDR3 has 15 amino acids. Between the trimmed V and J ends, which lost 5 bases and 0 bases, there was a span of 11 bases. Germline V lookup: CDR1 SGHVS, CDR2 FQNEAQ.

V gene TRBV5-5 combines with J gene TRBJ2-7; D possibly corresponds to TRBD1 (6 bases). The CDR3 extends over 13 amino acids. CDR1 is SGHKS, CDR2 YYEKEE, per germline (reference sequence). Trimming took off 4 bases at V and 4 bases at J, with 12 bases between the two ends. CDR3 coding DNA: TGTGCCAGCAGCCCGGGGACAACATACGAGCAGTACTTC. This codes for CASSPGTTYEQYF.

V gene TRBV3-1 (or the pseudogene TRBV3-2) combines with J gene TRBJ1-1; TRBD1 agrees at 7 bases. The V segment lost 1 base and the J segment 0 bases; nucleotides outside the gene matches: 11. CDR1 is LGHDT, CDR2 YNNKEL, per germline (reference sequence). The CDR3 is made up of 18 amino acids. The CDR3 sequence: CASSQVARGRGMNTEAFF. CDR3 in DNA: TGTGCCAGCAGCCAAGTGGCTAGGGGGCGAGGAATGAACACTGAAGCTTTCTTT.

The chain employs TRBV7-2 and TRBJ2-7; unclear D gene. The CDR3 totals 13 residues. The V gene lost 0 bases and the J gene lost 7 bases, with 10 bases spanning the gap. Germline V lookup: CDR1 SGHTA, CDR2 FQGNSA. DNA of the CDR3: TGTGCCAGCAGCTTAGCAGATGTCGGGGAGCAGTACTTC. The encoded protein is CASSLADVGEQYF.

This chain links TRBV14 with TRBJ1-1; 7 bases map to TRBD1. The CDR3 loop spans 14 amino acids. Trimming removed 4 bases from V and 10 bases from J; junction bases left unmatched: 12. CDR1 is SGHDN, CDR2 FVKESK, per germline. The CDR3 nucleotides read TGTGCCAGCAGCCGGGGACAGCCAACTACGGGAGCTTTCTTT. Encoded protein: CASSRGQPTTGAFF.

In this sample, this clone turned up a few times. The V call is TRBV18, the J call TRBJ2-1; 7 bases align to TRBD2. The CDR3 loop spans 15 amino acids. The trim removed 6 bases at V and 5 bases at J, leaving 10 bases unmatched. Germline CDR1 is KGHSH and CDR2 is LQKENI. CDR3 bases: TGTGCCAGCTCCACCGGGTCTAGCGGTAACAATGAGCAGTTCTTC. Encoded protein: CASSTGSSGNNEQFF. The full variable domain, with the rest looked up from reference TRBV18 and TRBJ2-1, is NAGVMQNPRHLVRRRGQEARLRCSPMKGHSHVYWYRQLPEEGLKFMVYLQKENIIDESGMPKERFSAEFPKEGPSILRIQQVVRGDSAAYFCASSTGSSGNNEQFFGPGTRLTVL.

The gene calls are TRBV18 and TRBJ1-1, with D perhaps matching TRBD1 (6 bases). Per the germline V gene, CDR1 is KGHSH and CDR2 is LQKENI. The length of the CDR3 is 15 residues. Trimming left V 6 bases short and J 0 bases short, with 14 bases between. This CDR3 is CASSLVGQMNTEAFF. CDR3 coding DNA: TGTGCCAGCTCGCTGGTTGGACAGATGAACACTGAAGCTTTCTTT.

J is TRBJ1-2 and V is TRBV18, with D possibly matching TRBD1 (6 bases). The CDR3 length is 15 residues. Per the germline V gene, CDR1 is KGHSH and CDR2 is LQKENI. V shed 6 bases and J shed 0 bases, with 14 bases lying between them. This chain's CDR3 is CASSSGQTANYGYTF. The DNA for the CDR3 is TGTGCCAGCTCTTCCGGACAGACAGCTAACTATGGCTACACCTTC.